Each of the 7 T cell receptor beta chains below was sequenced from the same sample in a study of T-cell reconstitution after alpha-beta-depleted transplantation in children (dated by TCRdb to the mid-2010s). The library came from PCR. The sequencer listed for this sample is Illumina HiSeq 2500. TCR library preparation used molecular barcoding, with unique molecular identifiers applied to normalize quantification of the TCRbeta repertoire. TCRdb trimmed the raw reads at Q25, called clones with MiXCR and kept productive beta chains. Identical CDR3 proteins give one entry, which carries the most common genes and DNA. This sample comprises hundreds of thousands of distinct CDR3 sequences, around 16% of them detected only once. Jointly, the top ten make up approximately 1% of the sample. Sample: PBMCs from the stem cell graft donor, taken from the stem cell graft. The receptors come from a human donor who donated a stem cell graft to a child with acute myeloid leukemia.

This clonotype was observed at least ten times. The chain is built from TRBV7-2 and TRBJ2-7; 12 nucleotides match TRBD1. Germline assignment: CDR1 SGHTA and CDR2 FQGNSA. The CDR3 loop spans 15 amino acids. The ends lost 4 bases at V and 3 bases at J; junction bases unmatched: 4. The CDR3 loop is CASSSGTGGFYEQYF. CDR3 DNA sequence: TGTGCCAGCAGCTCCGGGACAGGGGGCTTCTACGAGCAGTACTTC.

The rearrangement joins TRBV12-5 to TRBJ2-1; D remains ambiguous. Trimming shortened V by 7 bases and J by 4 bases, and 5 bases separated the two germline ends. This CDR3 region has 11 residues. CDR1 LGHNT and CDR2 FRNRAP come from the germline V gene. The CDR3, as DNA: TGTGCTAGTGCTGAGTACAATGAGCAGTTCTTC. This gives the protein CASAEYNEQFF. Combining the CDR3 with reference TRBV12-5 and TRBJ2-1 gives the whole variable domain DARVTQTPRHKVTEMGQEVTMRCQPILGHNTVFWYRQTMMQGLELLAYFRNRAPLDDSGMPKDRFSAEMPDATLATLKIQPSEPRDSAVYFCASAEYNEQFFGPGTRLTVL.

This clonotype was seen only a few times. This chain connects TRBV10-3 to TRBJ1-2; D unclear. The V gene lost 4 bases and the J gene lost 0 bases, with 12 bases spanning the gap. In germline, CDR1 is ENHRY, CDR2 SYGVKD. This CDR3 is 15 amino acids long. CDR3: CAISGRSTSNYGYTF. In DNA, the CDR3 is TGTGCCATCAGTGGAAGGTCTACTTCTAACTATGGCTACACCTTC.

This clonotype showed up many times. The rearrangement links TRBV29-1 to TRBJ2-2; D not certain. This CDR3 has 15 residues. Germline V gives CDR1 SQVTM, CDR2 ANQGSEA. V lost 1 base and J lost 4, with 13 bases in between. This CDR3 reads CSVEGGVSGTGELFF. As DNA, the CDR3 is TGCAGCGTTGAAGGTGGCGTATCAGGCACCGGGGAGCTGTTTTTT.

Concerning this clonotype: A much bigger clone sits one base away, suggesting this may be a read error. The rearrangement links TRBV5-5 to TRBJ2-2, with D tentatively TRBD1 (6 bases). CDR1 is SGHKS and CDR2 is YYEKEE in the germline V gene (reference sequence). CDR3 length: 14 amino acids. V dropped 3 bases and J dropped 4 bases, with 10 bases sitting between them. The CDR3 loop is CASSWDIGTGELFF. DNA of the CDR3: TGTGCCAGCAGCTGGGACATCGGCACCGGGGAGCTGTTTTTT.

This clonotype was detected many times. The chain links TRBV20-1 to TRBJ2-3; maybe TRBD2 (7 bases). Germline V gene sequence: CDR1 DFQATT, CDR2 SNEGSKA (reference sequence). The CDR3 loop spans 13 amino acids. Trimming left V 6 bases short and J 6 bases short, with 16 bases between. The CDR3 sequence is CSAQGGGRDTQYF. The CDR3 nucleotides read TGCAGTGCCCAGGGAGGGGGAAGGGATACGCAGTATTTT.

This clonotype was seen ten or more times. J is TRBJ1-6 and V is TRBV5-6; 7 bases are a match to TRBD1. This CDR3 is built from 14 residues. The V segment lost 3 bases and the J segment 9 bases; nucleotides outside the gene matches: 6. Germline V CDR1 and CDR2: SGHDT, YYEEEE. CDR3 DNA sequence: TGTGCCAGCAGCTACCCAGGACAGGCTTCACCCCTCCACTTT. The encoded protein is CASSYPGQASPLHF.